This T cell receptor beta chain was sequenced during a study of breast tumors, draining lymph nodes, adjacent tissues. General observations from the study: Compared with lymph nodes, tumors were less diverse; compared with nontumor tissue, more. Tumor and nontumor repertoires were significantly more similar in luminal-like than in basal-like breast cancer. Tumor T cell lymph node origin was a supported hypothesis, not proven. Findings are consistent with lymph node origin and intratumoral expansion of most tumor T cells.

With 5 bases clipped from V and 5 bases from J, the junction kept 7 bases outside the gene matches. The CDR3 consists of 16 residues. Germline CDR1 SGHVS, CDR2 FQNEAQ. TCRdb re-analysed the multiplex PCR reads in MiXCR, keeping a single row per CDR3 protein. The sample holds under 35,000 distinct CDR3 sequences, roughly 69% seen once. This clonotype appeared a few times. The antigen is undetermined. The sample was breast tumor tissue. This chain uses TRBV7-8 with TRBJ1-6; 9 bases fit TRBD1. This receptor was taken from a female donor with breast cancer. Some clones in this sample may be carry-over from other donors' samples. CDR3: CASSAQGAVNNSPLHF. The DNA for the CDR3 is TGTGCCAGCAGCGCACAGGGGGCGGTCAATAATTCACCCCTCCACTTT. Together with reference TRBV7-8 and TRBJ1-6, the CDR3 gives the full variable domain: GAGVSQSPRYKVAKRGQDVALRCDPISGHVSLFWYQQALGQGPEFLTYFQNEAQLDKSGLPSDRFFAERPEGSVSTLKIQRTQQEDSAVYLCASSAQGAVNNSPLHFGNGTRLTVT.